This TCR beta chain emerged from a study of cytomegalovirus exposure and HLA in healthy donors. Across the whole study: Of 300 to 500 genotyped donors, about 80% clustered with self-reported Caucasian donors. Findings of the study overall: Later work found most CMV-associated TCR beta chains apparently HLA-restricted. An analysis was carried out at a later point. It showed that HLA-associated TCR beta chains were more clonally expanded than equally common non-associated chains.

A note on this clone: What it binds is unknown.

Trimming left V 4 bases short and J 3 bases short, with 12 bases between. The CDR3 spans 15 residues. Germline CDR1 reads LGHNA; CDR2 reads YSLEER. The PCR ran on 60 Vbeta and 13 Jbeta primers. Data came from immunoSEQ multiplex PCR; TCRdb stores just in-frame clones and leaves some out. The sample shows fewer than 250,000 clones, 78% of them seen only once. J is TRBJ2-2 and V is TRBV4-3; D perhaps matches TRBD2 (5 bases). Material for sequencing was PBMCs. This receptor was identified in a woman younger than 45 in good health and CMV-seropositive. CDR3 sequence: CASSPHLAYTGELFF. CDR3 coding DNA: TGCGCCAGCAGCCCACATTTAGCGTACACCGGGGAGCTGTTTTTT.